The subject of this entry is one T cell receptor beta chain. The data belong to a study of control samples from healthy donors and cancer patients. Clones were sequenced by immunoSEQ multiplex PCR, and TCRdb holds only the in-frame ones, with some missing. The sample has about 230,000 clones; approximately 80% are singletons. The sequenced sample consisted of PBMCs. The TCR sequence derives from a woman aged 60-75 years with lung cancer.

CDR3 in amino acids: CASSYSGTADEQFF. The CDR3 DNA reads as TGTGCCAGCAGTTACTCCGGGACCGCGGATGAGCAGTTCTTC. The rearrangement joins TRBV6-6 to TRBJ2-1, with D perhaps TRBD1 or TRBD2 (5 bases each). The CDR3 has 14 residues. Germline V lookup: CDR1 MNHNY, CDR2 SVGAGI (reference sequence). The V end was cut by 0 bases, the J end by 8 bases, with 11 bases between.